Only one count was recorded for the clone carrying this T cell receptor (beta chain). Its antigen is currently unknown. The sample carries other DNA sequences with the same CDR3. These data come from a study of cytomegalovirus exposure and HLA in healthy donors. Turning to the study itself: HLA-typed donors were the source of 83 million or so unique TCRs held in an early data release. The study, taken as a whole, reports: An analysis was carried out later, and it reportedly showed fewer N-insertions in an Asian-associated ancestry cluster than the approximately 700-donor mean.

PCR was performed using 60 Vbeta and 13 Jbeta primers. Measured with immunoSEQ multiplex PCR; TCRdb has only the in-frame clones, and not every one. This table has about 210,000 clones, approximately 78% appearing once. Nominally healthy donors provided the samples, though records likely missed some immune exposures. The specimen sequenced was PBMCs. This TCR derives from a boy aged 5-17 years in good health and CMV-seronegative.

The CDR3 sequence: CASSQSGSSYNEQFF. In DNA, the CDR3 is TGCGCCAGCAGTCAATCGGGGAGCTCCTACAATGAGCAGTTCTTC. The V call is TRBV4-1, the J call TRBJ2-1, with a possible D match to TRBD2 (5 bases). The V and J ends lost 6 bases and 0 bases respectively, with 12 bases between them. The CDR3 has 15 residues. CDR1 is MGHRA, CDR2 YSYEKL, per germline.